The 5 T cell receptor beta chains reported below all come from one sample, sequenced in a study of cytomegalovirus exposure and HLA in healthy donors. PCR involved 60 Vbeta and 13 Jbeta primers. The protocol was immunoSEQ multiplex PCR, while the TCRdb copy is restricted to in-frame clones and leaves out a portion. The table lists approximately 140,000 clones, roughly 69% of them singletons, with 2.9% in the top ten. Sequencing was carried out using PBMCs. The receptor source for this set is a human donor in good health.

The chain is built from TRBV27 and TRBJ2-7; 13 positions match TRBD2. CDR3 size: 16 residues. V was pared by 6 bases and J by 2 bases, with 7 bases of the junction left unmatched. CDR1 and CDR2 (germline): MNHEY, SMNVEV (reference sequence). DNA for the CDR3: TGTGCCAGCAGGTTGGGGACTAGCGGGATTGCCTACGAGCAGTACTTC. Protein product: CASRLGTSGIAYEQYF.

The gene calls are TRBV4-3 and TRBJ2-7; a possible D gene is TRBD2 (5 bases). V lost 0 bases to trimming and J lost 0 bases, with 9 bases between them. This CDR3 has 15 residues. Germline loops: CDR1 LGHNA, CDR2 YSLEER. This CDR3 is CASSQDSEVSYEQYF. CDR3 bases: TGCGCCAGCAGCCAAGATTCGGAGGTCTCCTACGAGCAGTACTTC.

This rearrangement joins TRBV4-2 to TRBJ2-1; TRBD2 aligns across 7 bases. CDR1 LGHNA and CDR2 YNFKEQ come from the germline V gene. The J segment lost 7 bases and the V segment lost 0 bases, leaving 9 bases of the junction unmatched. The CDR3 totals 16 residues. The CDR3 DNA follows: TGTGCCAGCAGCCAAGACCGACTAGCTCCATCGAATGAGCAGTTCTTC. This codes for CASSQDRLAPSNEQFF.

This clone was observed a few times. Compared with germline, one end of the junction differs, possibly owing to a read error. The rearrangement links TRBV7-9 to TRBJ1-1; perhaps TRBD1 as D (6 bases). The germline CDR1 and CDR2 sequences are SEHNR and FQNEAQ (reference sequence). The length of the CDR3 is 16 residues. The DNA for the CDR3 is TGTTCCAGCAGCTTAGACGGACAGCTCATGAACACTGAAGCTTTCTTT. Residues: CSSSLDGQLMNTEAFF.

In its sample, this clone was seen a few times. The CDR3 region has the DNA TGTGCCAGCAGTTTAGGGTTGGGGGGGATGAACGAGCAGTACTTC. It is translated as CASSLGLGGMNEQYF. The V call is TRBV27, the J call TRBJ2-7; 7 positions agree with TRBD2. In germline, CDR1 is MNHEY, CDR2 SMNVEV (reference sequence). The CDR3 runs 15 residues. V trimming: 2 bases; J trimming: 5 bases; junction bases outside the gene matches: 9.